These 18 T cell receptor beta chains originate from one sample sequenced in a study of neurological immune-mediated disorders. Each CDR3 protein is one row after TCRdb ran MiXCR on the 5' RACE reads. The table shows 70,000 to 95,000 distinct CDR3 sequences, with roughly 17% occurring only once. The sample consisted of PBMCs. The receptor source for this set is a woman aged 40 to 50 in good health.

As regards this clonotype: Germline is not matched at one junction end, which may reflect a read error. This chain connects TRBV20-1 to TRBJ2-1, with 16 positions matching TRBD2. CDR3 length equals 20 residues. Germline CDR1 reads DFQATT; CDR2 reads SNEGSKA (reference sequence). CDR3 in amino acids: CSTRGRTGTSGGVTYNEQFF. The CDR3 DNA sequence: TGCAGTACTAGAGGGAGAACAGGGACTAGCGGGGGGGTCACCTACAATGAGCAGTTCTTC.

V and J are TRBV5-1 and TRBJ1-4; 10 nucleotides agree with TRBD1. V was pared by 3 bases and J by 7 bases, with 3 bases of the junction left unmatched. Germline values: CDR1 SGHRS, CDR2 YFSETQ. The length of the CDR3 is 14 residues. The CDR3 reads CASSSTGGTEKLFF. The CDR3 bases are TGCGCCAGCAGCTCGACAGGGGGCACTGAAAAACTGTTTTTT.

This clonotype has ten or more counts. This chain joins TRBV11-2 and TRBJ2-7; either TRBD1 or TRBD2 may fit D (6 bases each). V gave up 5 bases and J gave up 2 bases, with 16 bases separating them. The germline V gene encodes CDR1 SGHAT and CDR2 FQNNGV. This CDR3 contains 15 residues. The CDR3 DNA reads TGTGCCAGCAGCGTCCAGGCCGGGGGCACCTACGAGCAGTACTTC. Translating it yields CASSVQAGGTYEQYF.

This clonotype was found many times. The gene calls are TRBV7-2 and TRBJ2-3; 9 bases are a match to TRBD1. J lost 6 bases, V lost 6 bases, and 4 bases had no gene match. The CDR3 has 13 residues. CDR1 is SGHTA, CDR2 FQGNSA, per germline. CDR3 nucleotides: TGTGCCAGCAGTGGACAGGGGAAGGATACGCAGTATTTT. It specifies CASSGQGKDTQYF. Using reference TRBV7-2 and TRBJ2-3 for the parts outside the CDR3, the full variable domain is GAGVSQSPSNKVTEKGKDVELRCDPISGHTALYWYRQSLGQGLEFLIYFQGNSAPDKSGLPSDRFSAERTGGSVSTLTIQRTQQEDSAVYLCASSGQGKDTQYFGPGTRLTVL.

This clonotype was counted many times. V gene TRBV7-2 combines with J gene TRBJ2-3; TRBD2 might be the D (7 bases). V dropped 6 bases and J dropped 2 bases, with 21 bases sitting between them. The length of the CDR3 is 17 residues. Germline CDR1 reads SGHTA; CDR2 reads FQGNSA. CDR3 in amino acids: CASSPLGGRGPTDTQYF. The CDR3 bases are TGTGCCAGCAGTCCCCTCGGGGGGCGGGGCCCCACAGATACGCAGTATTTT.

This clonotype was observed many times. The CDR3 is CASSALAGAYEQYV. DNA for the CDR3: TGTGCCAGCAGTGCACTAGCGGGGGCTTACGAGCAGTACGTC. The chain combines TRBV6-1 with TRBJ2-7; 11 bases align to TRBD2. CDR3 size: 14 residues. Trimming at V came to 4 bases and at J to 4 bases, leaving 3 bases not matched to a gene. From germline, CDR1 is MNHNS and CDR2 SASEGT.

The table lists this clonotype with many counts. V usage is TRBV7-2 and J usage is TRBJ1-2; TRBD1 agrees at 8 bases. The CDR3 runs to 15 residues. Trimming cost V 5 bases and J 0 bases; bases outside gene matches: 5. Germline CDR1 reads SGHTA; CDR2 reads FQGNSA. The CDR3 protein is CASSPGTGTNYGYTF. The CDR3 nucleotides are TGTGCCAGCAGCCCCGGGACAGGAACTAACTATGGCTACACCTTC.

This clonotype showed up many times. The V and J genes are TRBV6-1 and TRBJ2-1, with TRBD2 matching over 12 bases. The germline gives CDR1 MNHNS, CDR2 SASEGT. V shed 8 bases, J shed 7 bases, and the junction held 6 bases outside the gene matches. The CDR3 extends over 14 amino acids. The CDR3 DNA reads as TGTGCCAGCGACCTAGCGGGGGGGTTAAATGAGCAGTTCTTC. It yields the protein CASDLAGGLNEQFF.

This clonotype showed up many times. This rearrangement joins TRBV7-6 to TRBJ2-3, with 8 bases lining up with TRBD2. V gave up 5 bases and J gave up 3 bases; unmatched junction bases: 4. The CDR3 has 14 amino acids. CDR1 is SGHVS and CDR2 is FNYEAQ in the germline V gene. Written as DNA, the CDR3 is TGTGCCAGCAGCGTGCGGGGGGCGACAGATACGCAGTATTTT. Its translation: CASSVRGATDTQYF.

This clonotype was seen at least ten times. The rearrangement uses TRBV15 and TRBJ1-2, with D unresolved. Germline lookup yields CDR1 LNHNV and CDR2 YYDKDF (reference sequence). There are 13 residues in the CDR3. The V end was cut by 0 bases, the J end by 7 bases, with 9 bases between. CDR3 residues: CATSRDHEGGYTF. In DNA, the CDR3 is TGTGCCACCAGCAGAGACCACGAAGGTGGCTACACCTTC.

This clonotype was seen at least ten times. The rearrangement uses TRBV6-2 or TRBV6-3 and TRBJ1-4; no reliable D call. CDR3 size: 17 residues. The V end was cut by 0 bases, the J end by 4 bases, with 15 bases between. Looked up from germline, CDR1 is MNHEY and CDR2 is SVGEGT. In DNA, the CDR3 is TGTGCCAGCAGTTACTCGATCGGCGAATTCAGTAATGAAAAACTGTTTTTT. Residues: CASSYSIGEFSNEKLFF.

The chain has TRBV5-1 and TRBJ2-3; TRBD2 matches 7 bases. With V trimmed by 0 bases and J by 1 base, 8 bases remained unmatched. Per the germline V gene, CDR1 is SGHRS and CDR2 is YFSETQ. The CDR3 totals 17 residues. The CDR3 nucleotides are TGCGCCAGCAGCTTGGGGTTGGCGGGGGTTGGCACAGATACGCAGTATTTT. Its translation is CASSLGLAGVGTDTQYF. The entire variable domain, with the rest obtained from reference TRBV5-1 and TRBJ2-3, is as follows: KAGVTQTPRYLIKTRGQQVTLSCSPISGHRSVSWYQQTPGQGLQFLFEYFSETQRNKGNFPGRFSGRQFSNSRSEMNVSTLELGDSALYLCASSLGLAGVGTDTQYFGPGTRLTVL.

This clonotype was found many times. The chain joins TRBV3-1 to TRBJ1-5; maybe TRBD1 (5 bases). V was shortened by 1 base and J by 5 bases, with 9 bases between the two germline ends. Looked up from germline, CDR1 is LGHDT and CDR2 is YNNKEL (reference sequence). The CDR3 covers 14 residues. CDR3 amino acids: CASSQAGTDQPQHF. CDR3 sequence (DNA): TGTGCCAGCAGCCAAGCAGGGACGGATCAGCCCCAGCATTTT.

This clonotype is medium-sized by share. This chain links TRBV5-1 with TRBJ1-6, with D perhaps TRBD1 (5 bases). This CDR3 comprises 17 residues. Germline loops: CDR1 SGHRS, CDR2 YFSETQ. V dropped 0 bases and J dropped 6 bases, with 16 bases sitting between them. This CDR3 reads CASSLEIPGLINSPLHF. CDR3 in DNA: TGCGCCAGCAGCTTGGAGATCCCGGGACTGATTAATTCACCCCTCCACTTT.

This clonotype came up many times. This sequence joins TRBV20-1 and TRBJ2-5, with TRBD2 matching 9 bases. This CDR3 contains 17 residues. J gave up 1 base and V 0 bases, and 9 bases lay outside the gene matches. The germline V gene encodes CDR1 DFQATT and CDR2 SNEGSKA (reference sequence). CDR3 in amino acids: CSARDRRHSGGQETQYF. CDR3 nucleotides: TGCAGTGCTAGAGATCGTAGGCATAGCGGGGGCCAAGAGACCCAGTACTTC.

This clonotype was counted ten times or more. This chain uses TRBV12-3 or TRBV12-4 with TRBJ2-5; 9 bases are shared with TRBD2. The V gene end was trimmed by 3 bases and the J gene end by 0 bases; junction bases not matched to a gene: 2. The CDR3 is 15 amino acids. Written as DNA, the CDR3 is TGTGCCAGCAGTTTGCTAGCGGGGAACCAAGAGACCCAGTACTTC. Amino acids: CASSLLAGNQETQYF.

This clonotype has ten or more counts. J is TRBJ2-4 and V is TRBV6-5; 7 bases match TRBD1. CDR1 is MNHEY, CDR2 SVGAGI, per germline. The CDR3 consists of 17 residues. J gave up 1 base and V 6 bases, and 12 bases lay outside the gene matches. CDR3 in amino acids: CASSEYLGGDAKNIQYF. CDR3 nucleotide sequence: TGTGCCAGCAGCGAATACTTAGGGGGCGACGCCAAAAACATTCAGTACTTC.

With regard to this clonotype: The junction departs from germline at one end; a sequencing error may be responsible. V is TRBV2 and J is TRBJ1-6; D is unresolved. Germline CDR1 SNHLY, CDR2 FYNNEI. The CDR3 is made up of 17 amino acids. The CDR3 is CASWEDLGSLYNSSLHF. The CDR3 nucleotides are TGTGCCAGCTGGGAAGATTTAGGGTCTTTGTATAATTCATCCCTCCACTTT.